This is a list of T cell receptor beta chains from one sample in a study of technical replicates of blood from a few donors. TCRdb's copy holds only in-frame clones and misses some; the assay was immunoSEQ multiplex PCR. The sample contains some 71,000 clones, about 97% of which appear only once. Sequenced sample: T cells isolated from PBMCs. These receptors all come from a human donor in good health. The CDR3 runs from the conserved cysteine through the conserved F or W. A D gene is named only where the DNA matches it firmly. Size is stated for part of the rows, as once, few or many counts, or as a class when the clone is expanded.

d_call	clone_size	v_call	j_call	cdr3_nt	cdr3_aa
NA	NA	TRBV5-4	TRBJ2-5	TGTGCCAGCAGCCGACCGGGCCAGGGCGGAGAGACCCAGTACTTC	CASSRPGQGGETQYF
NA	NA	TRBV18	TRBJ1-4	TGTGCCAGCTCGCCTCAGGGGCTTTCAACTAATGAAAAACTGTTTTTT	CASSPQGLSTNEKLFF
TRBD2	NA	TRBV15	TRBJ2-1	TGTGCCACCAGCAGTCGGGGGGCCTACAATGAGCAGTTCTTC	CATSSRGAYNEQFF
TRBD2	NA	TRBV2	TRBJ2-7	TGTGCCAGCAGTGAAGAGCGGGAGGGCCTTAACGAGCAGTACTTC	CASSEEREGLNEQYF
NA	NA	TRBV5-8	TRBJ1-1	TGTGCCAGCAGCTTTCCCAGGGGAAAATTCACTGAAGCTTTCTTT	CASSFPRGKFTEAFF
NA	NA	TRBV7-9	TRBJ1-1	TGTGCCAGCAGCATTACAGAGAACACTGAAGCTTTCTTT	CASSITENTEAFF
TRBD2	NA	TRBV28	TRBJ2-1	TGTGCCAGCAGTTCTTTCACTAGCGGTTACAATGAGCAGTTCTTC	CASSSFTSGYNEQFF
NA	NA	TRBV27	TRBJ2-3	TGTGCCAGCAGGGATAGGGTAGGGGTGGTGGCAGATACGCAGTATTTT	CASRDRVGVVADTQYF
NA	NA	TRBV21-1	TRBJ2-7	TGTGCCAGCAGCAAAGGCGGCGGGGTATTCTCCTACGAGCAGTACTTC	CASSKGGGVFSYEQYF
TRBD1	NA	TRBV6-5	TRBJ2-1	TGTGCCAGCAGTTACGGGACAGGGGGACCCTACAATGAGCAGTTCTTC	CASSYGTGGPYNEQFF
TRBD2	NA	TRBV4-1	TRBJ2-7	TGCGCCAGCAGGAGTGATCCTAGCGGACCCTACGAGCAGTACTTC	CASRSDPSGPYEQYF
NA	NA	TRBV12-5	TRBJ2-2	TGTGCTAGTGGTTTAACAGGGACCGGGGAGCTGTTTTTT	CASGLTGTGELFF
NA	NA	TRBV5-1	TRBJ2-3	TGCGCCAGCAGCTTCGGCGGGACTAGCACAGATACGCAGTATTTT	CASSFGGTSTDTQYF
NA	NA	TRBV2	TRBJ1-1	TGTGCCAGCAGTACTCGGGGGGAGGAAGCTTTCTTT	CASSTRGEEAFF
TRBD1	NA	TRBV27	TRBJ1-2	TGTGCCAGCAGGTTGGGGACAGGTCCGCATAACTATGGCTACACCTTC	CASRLGTGPHNYGYTF
NA	NA	TRBV7-2	TRBJ2-7	TGTGCCAGCAGCCCGGGACTTTCCTACGAGCAGTACTTC	CASSPGLSYEQYF
TRBD1	once	TRBV6-1	TRBJ2-3	TGTGCCAGCACCCTTCCCCGGGACAGGGTAAATACGCAGTATTTT	CASTLPRDRVNTQYF
NA	once	TRBV4-1	TRBJ2-7	TGCGCCAGCAGCTCCCGAACACCGGGGGAGGTCGAGCAGTACTTC	CASSSRTPGEVEQYF
NA	NA	TRBV9	TRBJ2-7	TGTGCCAGCAGCTCCTGGACTTCTCATCACGAGCAGTACTTC	CASSSWTSHHEQYF
TRBD2	NA	TRBV5-1	TRBJ2-1	TGCGCCAGCAGGGGGGGACTAGCGGCCTACAATGAGCAGTTCTTC	CASRGGLAAYNEQFF
TRBD1	NA	TRBV29-1	TRBJ1-3	TGCAGCGCAGTTCTAGGGGGCGGAAACACCATATATTTT	CSAVLGGGNTIYF
TRBD1	NA	TRBV28	TRBJ1-2	TGTGCCAGCACCGTGCCGGGACAGGTTTCGTATGGCTACACCTTC	CASTVPGQVSYGYTF
TRBD1	NA	TRBV6-5	TRBJ1-2	TGTGCCAGCACCTCCGGGACAGGGATTCATGGCTACACCTTC	CASTSGTGIHGYTF
NA	NA	TRBV5-6	TRBJ1-1	TGTGCCAGCAGCACCCTACAGGGTTCTAAAGCTTTCTTT	CASSTLQGSKAFF
TRBD1	NA	TRBV6-1	TRBJ1-5	TGTGCCAGCACGGCGAGGACAGGGGATCAGCCCCAGCATTTT	CASTARTGDQPQHF
NA	NA	TRBV28	TRBJ2-7	TGTGCCAGCAGTTCGGTAGGGAGGAAGTCCTACGAGCAGTACTTC	CASSSVGRKSYEQYF